The rows below give T cell receptor beta chains drawn from one sample of a study of naive and memory T cell subsets. TCRdb ran MiXCR on the UMI-ligation and nested PCR reads and lists one entry per CDR3 protein. The table includes 130,000 to 150,000 distinct CDR3 sequences, about a sixth detected once. Sample: naive CD4+ T cells from blood. The origin of the receptors is a human donor in good health. Each CDR3 is given with its conserved first and last residue. The order of the fields is clone size, V gene, J gene, D gene, CDR3 DNA, CDR3 protein. The D gene is left open where the match is weak. The size of a clone is reported for some rows only, either as once, few or many, or as a class for expanded clones.

size: NA
V: TRBV18
J: TRBJ2-3
D: NA
DNA: TGTGCCAGCTCACCACTCACCGGGCAGGGGACAGATACGCAGTATTTT
CDR3: CASSPLTGQGTDTQYF

size: few
V: TRBV10-2
J: TRBJ1-1
D: TRBD1
DNA: TGCGCCAGCAACTCTTTAACAGGGGACACTGAAGCTTTCTTT
CDR3: CASNSLTGDTEAFF

size: once
V: TRBV3-1
J: TRBJ2-4
D: TRBD1
DNA: TGTGCCAGCAGCCAAGAGGACAGGGTTGAACACATTCAGTACTTC
CDR3: CASSQEDRVEHIQYF

size: NA
V: TRBV19
J: TRBJ2-5
D: TRBD2
DNA: TGTGCCAGTAGTACACTAGAAGCGGGAGGTGCAGAGACCCAGTACTTC
CDR3: CASSTLEAGGAETQYF

size: few
V: TRBV4-1
J: TRBJ2-1
D: TRBD2
DNA: TGCGCCAGCAGCCGAGTAGCGGGAATTGAGCAGTTCTTC
CDR3: CASSRVAGIEQFF

size: NA
V: TRBV2
J: TRBJ1-1
D: NA
DNA: TGTGCCAGAGTACAGGGCGAATCTGAAGCTTTCTTT
CDR3: CARVQGESEAFF

size: few
V: TRBV28
J: TRBJ2-1
D: TRBD1
DNA: TGTGCCAGCAGTTACAGGGGGCCCGAGCAGTTCTTC
CDR3: CASSYRGPEQFF

size: few
V: TRBV7-9
J: TRBJ2-7
D: TRBD2
DNA: TGTGCCAGCAGCAGCGGCGGGAGAGATAGGATCTACGAGCAGTACTTC
CDR3: CASSSGGRDRIYEQYF

size: many
V: TRBV28
J: TRBJ2-1
D: TRBD2
DNA: TGTGCCAGCAGCCGCTACGGGTTAGCGGGTTGGCATGAGCAGTTCTTC
CDR3: CASSRYGLAGWHEQFF

size: NA
V: TRBV4-1
J: TRBJ2-7
D: NA
DNA: TGCGCCAGCAGCCAAGCACTCTTCCACGAGCAGTACTTC
CDR3: CASSQALFHEQYF

size: few
V: TRBV6-1
J: TRBJ1-2
D: TRBD1
DNA: TGTGCCAGCAGTGCTTCCGGGACAGGGAGGTATGGCTACACCTTC
CDR3: CASSASGTGRYGYTF

size: NA
V: TRBV5-1
J: TRBJ2-7
D: NA
DNA: TGCGCCAGCAGCTTATCCGGGACACGGGCCGCCGAGCAGTACTTC
CDR3: CASSLSGTRAAEQYF

size: few
V: TRBV2
J: TRBJ2-2
D: NA
DNA: TGTGCCAGCAGTGGAGAGAACACCGGGGAGCTGTTTTTT
CDR3: CASSGENTGELFF

size: NA
V: TRBV18
J: TRBJ1-1
D: NA
DNA: TGTGCCAGCTCACCACAGGGGCGGGACACTGAAGCTTTCTTT
CDR3: CASSPQGRDTEAFF

size: many
V: TRBV27
J: TRBJ2-7
D: NA
DNA: TGTGCCAGCAGACGCCGGCCAGGGGGGTACGAGCAGTACTTC
CDR3: CASRRRPGGYEQYF

size: few
V: TRBV6-5
J: TRBJ2-1
D: TRBD2
DNA: TGTGCCAGCAGTAGGCGGGAGAAGCAGTTCTTC
CDR3: CASSRREKQFF

size: NA
V: TRBV25-1
J: TRBJ2-7
D: NA
DNA: TGTGCCAGCGGGGGCCGCTCCTACGAGCAGTACTTC
CDR3: CASGGRSYEQYF

size: few
V: TRBV15
J: TRBJ1-4
D: NA
DNA: TGTGCCACCAGCAGAGATCGTTGGGGGTCTAATGAAAAACTGTTTTTT
CDR3: CATSRDRWGSNEKLFF

size: many
V: TRBV7-2
J: TRBJ2-7
D: TRBD1
DNA: TGTGCCAGCAGCTCGCACAGGGGAAGCGAGCAGTACTTC
CDR3: CASSSHRGSEQYF

size: few
V: TRBV4-1
J: TRBJ2-3
D: NA
DNA: TGCGCCAGCAGCCAACAGGCGAATAGGGGGACAGATACGCAGTATTTT
CDR3: CASSQQANRGTDTQYF

size: few
V: TRBV7-9
J: TRBJ1-2
D: NA
DNA: TGTGCCAGCAGCATGACAGCGTCCAACTATGGCTACACCTTC
CDR3: CASSMTASNYGYTF

size: NA
V: TRBV9
J: TRBJ2-2
D: NA
DNA: TGTGCCAGCAGCGTTTCGGCTACGGCGGGCACCGGGGAGCTGTTTTTT
CDR3: CASSVSATAGTGELFF

size: NA
V: TRBV10-3
J: TRBJ2-3
D: NA
DNA: TGTGCCATCAGAGGCGGGGGCTCAGATACGCAGTATTTT
CDR3: CAIRGGGSDTQYF

size: NA
V: TRBV30
J: TRBJ2-2
D: NA
DNA: TGTGCCTGGAGTGCAGGCGGGAACACCGGGGAGCTGTTTTTT
CDR3: CAWSAGGNTGELFF

size: many
V: TRBV7-2
J: TRBJ2-7
D: TRBD2
DNA: TGTGCCAGCAGCTTCAGGACTAGCTCCTACGAGCAGTACTTC
CDR3: CASSFRTSSYEQYF

size: few
V: TRBV5-1
J: TRBJ2-2
D: NA
DNA: TGCGCCAGCAGCTTGGAGGCAGGGAACACCGGGGAGCTGTTTTTT
CDR3: CASSLEAGNTGELFF

size: NA
V: TRBV7-2
J: TRBJ2-7
D: NA
DNA: TGTGCCAGCAGCTTAGTAGTTGGCAAGGGAGCCTACGAGCAGTACTTC
CDR3: CASSLVVGKGAYEQYF

size: few
V: TRBV20-1
J: TRBJ2-4
D: NA
DNA: TGCAGTGCCAAAACAGGGACTGCCAAAAACATTCAGTACTTC
CDR3: CSAKTGTAKNIQYF

size: NA
V: TRBV20-1
J: TRBJ2-7
D: TRBD2
DNA: TGCAGTGCTAGAGGCCGCGGGGGGTCTAGCTCCTACGAGCAGTACTTC
CDR3: CSARGRGGSSSYEQYF

size: few
V: TRBV7-9
J: TRBJ2-7
D: NA
DNA: TGTGCCAGTCGGGCGGGGGCCGGCGAGCAGTACTTC
CDR3: CASRAGAGEQYF

size: few
V: TRBV6-2/TRBV6-3
J: TRBJ2-1
D: NA
DNA: TGTGCCAGCAGCCGCAACTTGGGTGAGCAGTTCTTC
CDR3: CASSRNLGEQFF

size: few
V: TRBV6-9
J: TRBJ1-5
D: TRBD1
DNA: TGTGCCAGCAGTTCGTCAGGACAGGGGGCGAGTCAGCCCCAGCATTTT
CDR3: CASSSSGQGASQPQHF

size: few
V: TRBV18
J: TRBJ2-6
D: NA
DNA: TGTGCCAGCTCACCCAGGGCTTCTGGGGCCAACGTCCTGACTTTC
CDR3: CASSPRASGANVLTF

size: NA
V: TRBV6-2/TRBV6-3
J: TRBJ2-4
D: TRBD2
DNA: TGTGCCAGCAGTTACTCGAAGGTCGGGAGGGCCGAGACCAAAAACATTCAGTACTTC
CDR3: CASSYSKVGRAETKNIQYF

size: few
V: TRBV19
J: TRBJ2-2
D: NA
DNA: TGTGCCACAAGGTTAGGCGGGGAGCTGTTTTTT
CDR3: CATRLGGELFF

size: NA
V: TRBV29-1
J: TRBJ2-7
D: TRBD1
DNA: TGCAGCGTTGCACAGGGGACCTACGAGCAGTACTTC
CDR3: CSVAQGTYEQYF

size: few
V: TRBV7-2
J: TRBJ2-1
D: NA
DNA: TGTGCCAGCAGCTTATATCCGTGGGGCGCAGTAAACAATGAGCAGTTCTTC
CDR3: CASSLYPWGAVNNEQFF

size: NA
V: TRBV20-1
J: TRBJ2-4
D: NA
DNA: TGCAGTGCTAAAATTGGTCCCGCGGACATTCAGTACTTC
CDR3: CSAKIGPADIQYF

size: NA
V: TRBV5-5
J: TRBJ2-1
D: TRBD1
DNA: TGTGCCAGCAGCAAGGACAGGGTCACATTTCTCTTC
CDR3: CASSKDRVTFLF

size: many
V: TRBV12-3/TRBV12-4
J: TRBJ2-1
D: TRBD1
DNA: TGTGCCAGCAGTCACAGGGGGCCATCCTACAATGAGCAGTTCTTC
CDR3: CASSHRGPSYNEQFF

size: NA
V: TRBV20-1
J: TRBJ2-5
D: TRBD1
DNA: TGCAGTGCTAGCAATGTGGGACAGGGGATCCAAGAGACCCAGTACTTC
CDR3: CSASNVGQGIQETQYF

size: few
V: TRBV2
J: TRBJ2-5
D: NA
DNA: TGTGCCAGCACAAGGGACTTCGGAGAGACCCAGTACTTC
CDR3: CASTRDFGETQYF

size: few
V: TRBV3-1
J: TRBJ2-7
D: NA
DNA: TGTGCCAGCAGCCAAGGGCCCAGCTTGGGCCAGTACGAGCAGTACTTC
CDR3: CASSQGPSLGQYEQYF

size: NA
V: TRBV12-3/TRBV12-4
J: TRBJ2-5
D: TRBD1
DNA: TGTGCCAGCAGTCCCACAGGGGGCCGAGAGACCCAGTACTTC
CDR3: CASSPTGGRETQYF

size: NA
V: TRBV20-1
J: TRBJ2-1
D: NA
DNA: TGCAGTGCCCCAGGGAGGCTCAACAATGAGCAGTTCTTC
CDR3: CSAPGRLNNEQFF

size: few
V: TRBV6-1
J: TRBJ1-1
D: NA
DNA: TGTGCCAGCAGCCATTCTGCGGGGGCGAACACTGAAGCTTTCTTT
CDR3: CASSHSAGANTEAFF

size: NA
V: TRBV7-2
J: TRBJ2-5
D: NA
DNA: TGTGCCAGCAGCCCCGAGTTGGGGAGGCCAGAGACCCAGTACTTC
CDR3: CASSPELGRPETQYF

size: few
V: TRBV29-1
J: TRBJ1-2
D: NA
DNA: TGCAGCGTTGCGTCTCGGGTAGGGTATGGCTACACCTTC
CDR3: CSVASRVGYGYTF

size: many
V: TRBV20-1
J: TRBJ2-1
D: NA
DNA: TGCAGTGCTAGACAGCCCCCCTACAATGAGCAGTTCTTC
CDR3: CSARQPPYNEQFF

size: few
V: TRBV7-2
J: TRBJ2-7
D: TRBD1
DNA: TGTGCCAGCACCCATTCACCGGGGGACAGGTCCTACGAGCAGTACTTC
CDR3: CASTHSPGDRSYEQYF

size: once
V: TRBV28
J: TRBJ1-1
D: NA
DNA: TGTGCCAGCACCCGAGGGGGGCTGAACACTGAAGCTTTCTTT
CDR3: CASTRGGLNTEAFF

size: NA
V: TRBV9
J: TRBJ1-5
D: NA
DNA: TGTGCCAGCAGCGGGGAACGTAATCAGCCCCAGCATTTT
CDR3: CASSGERNQPQHF

size: NA
V: TRBV12-3/TRBV12-4
J: TRBJ1-2
D: TRBD1
DNA: TGTGCCAGCGCCGACAGGGGTAGCTATGGCTACACCTTC
CDR3: CASADRGSYGYTF

size: many
V: TRBV20-1
J: TRBJ2-6
D: NA
DNA: TGCAGTGCTAGCCCCCGGTCTGGGGCCAACGTCCTGACTTTC
CDR3: CSASPRSGANVLTF

size: NA
V: TRBV30
J: TRBJ2-7
D: NA
DNA: TGTGCCTGGAGTTCGGGTCAGGGGAGTCTCTACGAGCAGTACTTC
CDR3: CAWSSGQGSLYEQYF

size: few
V: TRBV29-1
J: TRBJ2-1
D: TRBD1
DNA: TGCAGCGTTGGGCCCGACAGGGTCTCGCACAATGAGCAGTTCTTC
CDR3: CSVGPDRVSHNEQFF

size: few
V: TRBV2
J: TRBJ2-3
D: NA
DNA: TGTGCCAGCAGCGATTCTCTAGGATCCACAGATACGCAGTATTTT
CDR3: CASSDSLGSTDTQYF

size: NA
V: TRBV18
J: TRBJ1-3
D: TRBD1
DNA: TGTGCCAGCTCACCAAGCGACAGGGTTGGAGGAAACACCATATATTTT
CDR3: CASSPSDRVGGNTIYF

size: few
V: TRBV7-3
J: TRBJ2-3
D: NA
DNA: TGTGCCAGCAGCCCCCTCTGGGAAGCAGATACGCAGTATTTT
CDR3: CASSPLWEADTQYF

size: few
V: TRBV10-3
J: TRBJ2-1
D: NA
DNA: TGTGCCATCGGGGGTGGCAATGAGCAGTTCTTC
CDR3: CAIGGGNEQFF